This is a list of T cell receptor beta chains from one sample in a study of CD8 T cells in Susac syndrome. TCRdb called the immunoSEQ multiplex PCR reads again in MiXCR, with one record for every CDR3 protein. This sample has approximately 120,000 distinct CDR3 sequences, with about 93% found just once. Sequenced material: CD8+ T cells from PBMCs. The receptors here all came from a human donor with multiple sclerosis. Each CDR3 is given with its conserved first and last residue. The D gene is left open where the match is weak. Size is omitted from some rows. Given values are once, few, many or a class for expanded clones.

V: TRBV14
J: TRBJ2-7
size: .
D: .
DNA: TGTGCCAGCAGCCAATACGGGACACGAAGTCACGAGCAGTACTTC
CDR3: CASSQYGTRSHEQYF

V: TRBV4-1
J: TRBJ2-2
size: .
D: .
DNA: TGCGCCAGCAGCCAAGAACGAGACCAGAACACCGGGGAGCTGTTTTTT
CDR3: CASSQERDQNTGELFF

V: TRBV7-9
J: TRBJ2-1
size: few
D: TRBD2
DNA: TGTGCCAGCAGTCCGACTAGCGGGAGTGGCAATGAGCAGTTCTTC
CDR3: CASSPTSGSGNEQFF

V: TRBV12-3/TRBV12-4
J: TRBJ2-7
size: .
D: .
DNA: TGTGCCAGCAGCTTGAAGGGCCACGAGCAGTACTTC
CDR3: CASSLKGHEQYF

V: TRBV12-3/TRBV12-4
J: TRBJ1-3
size: .
D: .
DNA: TGTGCCAGCAGGCCTCTAGACAGCTCTGGAAACACCATATATTTT
CDR3: CASRPLDSSGNTIYF

V: TRBV13
J: TRBJ2-1
size: .
D: .
DNA: TGTGCCAGCAGCCCAGGGGGACTAGGGGTTGAGCAGTTCTTC
CDR3: CASSPGGLGVEQFF

V: TRBV4-1
J: TRBJ1-1
size: once
D: .
DNA: TGCGCCAGCAGCCAAGATGGGGCCCGGGGGGGCACTGAAGCTTTCTTT
CDR3: CASSQDGARGGTEAFF

V: TRBV5-6
J: TRBJ1-1
size: .
D: .
DNA: TGTGCCAGCACTCTTGAGGGTAGCACTGAAGCTTTCTTT
CDR3: CASTLEGSTEAFF

V: TRBV19
J: TRBJ1-6
size: .
D: .
DNA: TGTGCCAGTAGTATAGGGGCGGCCGGGAATTCACCCCTCCACTTT
CDR3: CASSIGAAGNSPLHF

V: TRBV6-5
J: TRBJ1-1
size: .
D: .
DNA: TGTGCCAGCAGGCTCGGGAGGGACGGTAGCACTGAAGCTTTCTTT
CDR3: CASRLGRDGSTEAFF

V: TRBV7-9
J: TRBJ1-1
size: .
D: TRBD1
DNA: TGTGCCAGCAGCATCCTGACAGGGCCCACTGAAGCTTTCTTT
CDR3: CASSILTGPTEAFF

V: TRBV6-2/TRBV6-3
J: TRBJ2-7
size: .
D: .
DNA: TGTGCCAGCAGTTATCAGGGGGAGCAGTACTTC
CDR3: CASSYQGEQYF

V: TRBV30
J: TRBJ2-7
size: few
D: TRBD1
DNA: TGTGCCTGGAGTTCTCGGACAGGGGCCTACGAGCAGTACTTC
CDR3: CAWSSRTGAYEQYF

V: TRBV29-1
J: TRBJ1-2
size: .
D: .
DNA: TGCAGCGTTGAAGGAGGGGGACTCGGCTATGGCTACACCTTC
CDR3: CSVEGGGLGYGYTF

V: TRBV19
J: TRBJ2-5
size: few
D: TRBD1
DNA: TGTGCCAGTAGTATGGGACAGGGTATCCAAGAGACCCAGTACTTC
CDR3: CASSMGQGIQETQYF

V: TRBV5-6
J: TRBJ1-1
size: .
D: .
DNA: TGTGCCAGCAGCGCCTCAATCAGCTCAAACACTGAAGCTTTCTTT
CDR3: CASSASISSNTEAFF

V: TRBV29-1
J: TRBJ2-3
size: .
D: .
DNA: TGCAGCGTTGATGTACACCCCGGCACAGATACGCAGTATTTT
CDR3: CSVDVHPGTDTQYF

V: TRBV12-3/TRBV12-4
J: TRBJ2-3
size: .
D: TRBD2
DNA: TGTGCCAGCAGCCCCGCGGGAGGCCCCGCAGATACGCAGTATTTT
CDR3: CASSPAGGPADTQYF

V: TRBV29-1
J: TRBJ2-1
size: .
D: .
DNA: TGCAGCGTTGAAGATGGGCTCTACAATGAGCAGTTCTTC
CDR3: CSVEDGLYNEQFF

V: TRBV4-1
J: TRBJ1-2
size: .
D: TRBD1
DNA: TGCGCCAGCACCTCGGGCACAGGGGGTTATGGCTACACCTTC
CDR3: CASTSGTGGYGYTF

V: TRBV20-1
J: TRBJ2-7
size: few
D: .
DNA: TGCAGTGCTAGAGGTTTGGCCGGGCCGCTGTACGAGCAGTACTTC
CDR3: CSARGLAGPLYEQYF

V: TRBV27
J: TRBJ2-7
size: .
D: .
DNA: TGTGCCAGCAGTCCCCGAGGCCCCTACGAGCAGTACTTC
CDR3: CASSPRGPYEQYF

V: TRBV7-2
J: TRBJ1-2
size: .
D: TRBD1
DNA: TGTGCCAGCAGCTTAGCTACCGGGACAGCGAGAGGAGAGGACTACTATGGCTACACCTTC
CDR3: CASSLATGTARGEDYYGYTF

V: TRBV27
J: TRBJ1-1
size: .
D: .
DNA: TGTGCCAGCAGTTCCCCCGGCCTCATGGAACGAGCTTTCTTT
CDR3: CASSSPGLMERAFF

V: TRBV30
J: TRBJ2-7
size: .
D: .
DNA: TGTGCCTGGAATCATGGAACCTACGAGCAGTACTTC
CDR3: CAWNHGTYEQYF

V: TRBV2
J: TRBJ1-2
size: .
D: .
DNA: TGTGCCAGCAGTGGGGAACTTAACTATGGCTACACCTTC
CDR3: CASSGELNYGYTF

V: TRBV5-6
J: TRBJ2-1
size: .
D: TRBD2
DNA: TGTGCCAGCGTACTATCGGGGGGTATCGATGAGCAGTTCTTC
CDR3: CASVLSGGIDEQFF

V: TRBV30
J: TRBJ1-5
size: .
D: .
DNA: TGTGCCTGGAGTTCGACAGGTAGCAATCAGCCCCAGCATTTT
CDR3: CAWSSTGSNQPQHF

V: TRBV6-6
J: TRBJ2-7
size: .
D: TRBD2
DNA: TGTGCCAGCAGTTACGGGGGGGTTGACAGCTCCTACGAGCAGTACTTC
CDR3: CASSYGGVDSSYEQYF